The rows below give T cell receptor beta chains drawn from one sample of a study of human T cells and chemical hapten exposure. TCRdb passed the RACE reads through MiXCR, listing each CDR3 protein once. The table has about 120,000 distinct CDR3 sequences, about 12% seen once. Sample: whole blood, taken in connection with sensitization to the hapten diphenylcyclopropenone (DPC). These TCRs come from a woman aged 45 to 65 with alopecia areata. Some clones in this sample may be carry-over from other donors' samples. CDR3s include the opening cysteine and the closing phenylalanine or tryptophan. The order of the fields is D gene, V gene, J gene, clone size, CDR3 protein, CDR3 DNA. The D gene is left open where the match is weak. Not all rows give a size; the values are once, few, many and, for expanded clones, a class.

.	TRBV7-2	TRBJ1-2	many	CASSLGVPDYPTYGYTF	TGTGCCAGCAGCTTAGGGGTGCCGGACTACCCCACCTATGGCTACACCTTC
TRBD2	TRBV5-1	TRBJ2-1	few	CASSFTLAGGPYNEQFF	TGCGCCAGCAGCTTTACTTTAGCGGGAGGGCCCTACAATGAGCAGTTCTTC
TRBD2	TRBV7-6	TRBJ2-2	once	CASSLYGGTSRNTGELFF	TGTGCCAGCAGCTTATATGGGGGGACTAGCCGGAACACCGGGGAGCTGTTTTTT
.	TRBV28	TRBJ2-3	.	CATLDSSSTDTQYF	TGTGCCACCCTCGATTCCTCTAGCACAGATACGCAGTATTTT
.	TRBV27	TRBJ2-5	.	CASSSLGSRGGSETQYF	TGTGCCAGCAGCTCGTTAGGTTCCAGGGGGGGGAGCGAGACCCAGTACTTC
.	TRBV28	TRBJ2-2	few	CASSWSRSNTGELFF	TGTGCCAGCAGTTGGAGTCGATCGAACACCGGGGAGCTGTTTTTT
.	TRBV29-1	TRBJ1-1	.	CSVGGANTEAFF	TGCAGCGTCGGGGGGGCGAACACTGAAGCTTTCTTT
TRBD1	TRBV12-3/TRBV12-4	TRBJ1-4	.	CASSSRDRSEKLFF	TGTGCCAGCAGTTCACGGGACAGGAGCGAAAAACTGTTTTTT
.	TRBV7-7	TRBJ2-2	.	CASSPIRGAGELFF	TGTGCCAGCAGCCCGATCCGGGGTGCCGGGGAGCTGTTTTTT
TRBD2	TRBV6-6	TRBJ2-7	.	CASTPGDYQYEQYF	TGTGCCAGCACCCCCGGGGACTACCAATACGAGCAGTACTTC
.	TRBV7-9	TRBJ1-1	few	CASTVGTEAFF	TGTGCCAGCACCGTGGGGACTGAAGCTTTCTTT
.	TRBV12-3/TRBV12-4	TRBJ1-2	many	CASSPDISYGYTF	TGTGCCAGCAGCCCGGACATCTCCTATGGCTACACCTTC
.	TRBV12-3/TRBV12-4	TRBJ2-7	many	CASSKKSLQYF	TGTGCCAGCAGCAAAAAGTCCCTTCAGTACTTC
.	TRBV11-2	TRBJ2-1	.	CASSPWPGEQFF	TGTGCCAGCAGCCCCTGGCCCGGGGAGCAGTTCTTC
.	TRBV13	TRBJ1-6	.	CASSLGLGHPADSPLHF	TGTGCCAGCAGCTTAGGCCTGGGACACCCAGCGGATTCACCCCTCCACTTT
.	TRBV28	TRBJ1-1	many	CASKGLPNTEAFF	TGTGCCAGCAAGGGGCTCCCGAACACTGAAGCTTTCTTT
.	TRBV28	TRBJ1-1	many	CASSGHRAWAFF	TGTGCCAGCAGTGGGCACAGGGCGTGGGCTTTCTTT
.	TRBV7-8	TRBJ1-1	.	CASSLGPNTKAFF	TGTGCCAGCAGCTTAGGTCCGAACACTAAAGCTTTCTTT
TRBD1	TRBV7-2	TRBJ1-4	few	CASSLTGTGAQKLFF	TGTGCCAGCAGCCTGACCGGGACAGGGGCTCAAAAACTGTTTTTT
.	TRBV12-3/TRBV12-4	TRBJ1-5	many	CASSFMGNQPQHF	TGTGCCAGCAGTTTTATGGGGAATCAGCCCCAGCATTTT
.	TRBV5-1	TRBJ1-1	.	CASSLSGGGNTEAFF	TGCGCCAGCAGCTTGTCAGGAGGGGGGAACACTGAAGCTTTCTTT
.	TRBV7-8	TRBJ1-2	.	CASSLDTGNDGYTF	TGTGCCAGCAGCTTAGACACAGGGAATGATGGCTACACCTTC
.	TRBV12-3/TRBV12-4	TRBJ2-5	many	CASSLARAGGETQYF	TGTGCCAGCAGTTTAGCGCGGGCCGGTGGGGAGACCCAGTACTTC
TRBD2	TRBV3-1	TRBJ2-4	.	CASSQVSGTSGRNIQYF	TGTGCCAGCAGCCAAGTGAGTGGGACTAGCGGGAGAAACATTCAGTACTTC
.	TRBV19	TRBJ1-4	many	CASTDGAATNEKLFF	TGTGCCAGTACCGATGGGGCGGCAACTAATGAAAAACTGTTTTTT
.	TRBV20-1	TRBJ1-1	.	CSAPSSRVHEAFF	TGCAGTGCTCCGAGTAGCAGGGTCCATGAAGCTTTCTTT
.	TRBV29-1	TRBJ2-7	.	CSVEEGQAYEQYF	TGCAGCGTTGAAGAGGGGCAGGCCTACGAGCAGTACTTC
TRBD2	TRBV28	TRBJ2-7	few	CASSLPREAYEQYF	TGTGCCAGCAGTTTACCCCGGGAGGCCTACGAGCAGTACTTC
.	TRBV5-8	TRBJ1-5	many	CASRVVGGNQPQHF	TGTGCCAGCAGGGTCGTGGGAGGCAATCAGCCCCAGCATTTT
.	TRBV11-2	TRBJ1-1	few	CASSRASSLNTEAFF	TGTGCCAGCAGCCGGGCATCCAGTTTGAACACTGAAGCTTTCTTT
.	TRBV2	TRBJ1-1	.	CVSSEQPNTEAFF	TGTGTCAGCAGTGAACAGCCGAACACTGAAGCTTTCTTT
.	TRBV29-1	TRBJ1-5	many	CSVGSMARGPQHF	TGCAGCGTTGGGTCAATGGCCAGGGGGCCCCAGCATTTT
TRBD2	TRBV9	TRBJ2-1	many	CASSVGGRGFSYNEQFF	TGTGCCAGCAGCGTAGGTGGGCGGGGGTTCTCCTACAATGAGCAGTTCTTC
.	TRBV24-1	TRBJ2-1	many	CATSDKGYRVNEQFF	TGTGCCACCAGTGATAAGGGGTACAGGGTCAATGAGCAGTTCTTC
TRBD1	TRBV7-9	TRBJ2-7	few	CASSPRDRLPYEQYF	TGTGCCAGCAGCCCCCGGGACAGACTTCCCTACGAGCAGTACTTC
TRBD1	TRBV7-8	TRBJ2-7	.	CVSSTRQGQHEQYF	TGTGTCAGCAGCACAAGACAGGGTCAGCACGAGCAGTACTTC
TRBD1	TRBV12-3/TRBV12-4	TRBJ1-1	few	CASSHRTGAAAEAFF	TGTGCCAGCAGCCATCGGACAGGGGCGGCGGCTGAAGCTTTCTTT
.	TRBV6-6	TRBJ1-2	many	CASSFLQGTYGYTF	TGTGCCAGCAGTTTCCTACAGGGAACCTATGGCTACACCTTC
TRBD2	TRBV5-5	TRBJ2-1	.	CASSTGTSGYNEQFF	TGTGCCAGCAGCACCGGGACTAGCGGCTACAATGAGCAGTTCTTC
TRBD1	TRBV11-2	TRBJ2-3	many	CASSAPGTGGGTQYF	TGTGCCAGCAGCGCCCCCGGGACAGGGGGGGGTACGCAGTATTTT
.	TRBV28	TRBJ2-4	.	CASRGVTKNIQYF	TGTGCCAGCAGAGGAGTCACCAAAAACATTCAGTACTTC
TRBD1	TRBV7-9	TRBJ1-2	few	CASSRGQGKDGYTF	TGTGCCAGCAGCCGGGGACAGGGGAAGGATGGCTACACCTTC
TRBD1	TRBV25-1	TRBJ2-2	many	CASTGDRDTGELFF	TGTGCCAGCACCGGGGACAGGGACACCGGGGAGCTGTTTTTT
.	TRBV10-2	TRBJ1-2	many	CASSGGVGVGGYTF	TGCGCCAGCAGTGGGGGGGTCGGAGTAGGAGGCTACACCTTC
.	TRBV4-1	TRBJ1-1	few	CASSHTWGRAFF	TGCGCCAGCAGCCATACATGGGGGAGAGCTTTCTTT
.	TRBV28	TRBJ1-1	.	CASTRLTEAFF	TGTGCCAGCACCAGGTTAACTGAAGCTTTCTTT
.	TRBV11-2	TRBJ1-6	few	CASSPSGQSSYNSPLHF	TGTGCCAGCAGCCCTTCGGGTCAGAGCTCCTATAATTCACCCCTCCACTTT
.	TRBV5-1	TRBJ2-7	few	CASSLTMGSHHEQYF	TGCGCCAGCAGCCTAACAATGGGGTCCCATCACGAGCAGTACTTC
.	TRBV29-1	TRBJ2-1	many	CSVALVNEQFF	TGCAGCGTTGCTCTAGTCAATGAGCAGTTCTTC
TRBD1	TRBV19	TRBJ1-5	few	CASSIVGGQFSNQPQHF	TGTGCCAGTAGTATAGTTGGGGGACAGTTTAGCAATCAGCCCCAGCATTTT
.	TRBV6-1	TRBJ1-4	.	CASTEGSTNNEKLFF	TGTGCCAGCACCGAAGGGAGCACAAATAATGAAAAACTGTTTTTT
.	TRBV4-1	TRBJ2-7	.	CASSPALDRRYEQYF	TGCGCCAGCAGTCCGGCCCTCGACCGACGCTACGAGCAGTACTTC
.	TRBV12-5	TRBJ2-3	.	CASGLHGGSTDTQYF	TGTGCTAGTGGTTTGCACGGGGGAAGCACAGATACGCAGTATTTT
TRBD1	TRBV6-6	TRBJ2-5	few	CASSPGGEETQYF	TGTGCCAGCAGTCCAGGGGGCGAAGAGACCCAGTACTTC
TRBD1	TRBV12-3/TRBV12-4	TRBJ1-2	many	CASISWDRGVYGYTF	TGTGCCAGCATCTCATGGGACAGGGGGGTCTATGGCTACACCTTC
.	TRBV28	TRBJ2-4	few	CASSSGSIKNIQYF	TGTGCCAGCAGTTCCGGGAGTATTAAAAACATTCAGTACTTC